The clone carrying this TCR beta chain occurred a few times. The data are from a study of T cells after yellow fever vaccination. MiXCR, run by TCRdb on the 5' RACE reads, gives a single entry per CDR3 protein. Among under 250,000 distinct CDR3 sequences, about 7% were seen once, and the ten largest hold roughly 0.86%. The clonotype was recovered from a man aged 25-45 years who received the YFV17D yellow fever vaccine. The sequencing used CD4+ T cells sorted from PBMCs, collected 15 days after the yellow fever booster vaccination.

CDR3 sequence reads: CSVDRDRGGETQYF. The DNA for the CDR3 is TGCAGCGTTGACCGGGACAGGGGGGGGGAGACCCAGTACTTC. The chain carries TRBV29-1 and TRBJ2-5, with 11 bases matching TRBD1. Germline assignment: CDR1 SQVTM and CDR2 ANQGSEA. This CDR3 spans 14 amino acids. V was clipped by 3 bases and J by 5 bases; unmatched bases: 5.